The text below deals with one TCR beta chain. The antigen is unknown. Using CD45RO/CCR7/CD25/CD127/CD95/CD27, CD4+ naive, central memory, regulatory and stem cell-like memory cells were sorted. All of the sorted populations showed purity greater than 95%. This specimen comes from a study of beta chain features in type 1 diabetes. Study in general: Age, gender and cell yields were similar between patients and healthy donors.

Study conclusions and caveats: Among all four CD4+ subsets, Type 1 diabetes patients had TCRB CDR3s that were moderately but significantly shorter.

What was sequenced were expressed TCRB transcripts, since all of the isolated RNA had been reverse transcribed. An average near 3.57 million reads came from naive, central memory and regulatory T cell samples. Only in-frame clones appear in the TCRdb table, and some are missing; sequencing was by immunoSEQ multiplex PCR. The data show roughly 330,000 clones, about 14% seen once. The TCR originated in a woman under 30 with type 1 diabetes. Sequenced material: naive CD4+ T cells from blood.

For the CDR3, the DNA is TGTGCCAGCAGCCTCAGGGGTGAGGAGACCCAGTACTTC. This sequence encodes CASSLRGEETQYF. The gene calls are TRBV5-4 and TRBJ2-5; a possible D gene is TRBD1 (6 bases). V was trimmed by 4 bases and J by 5 bases, leaving 12 bases between them. Germline loops: CDR1 SGHNT, CDR2 YYREEE (reference sequence). The CDR3 loop spans 13 amino acids. Based on the CDR3 plus reference TRBV5-4 and TRBJ2-5, the full variable domain is ETGVTQSPTHLIKTRGQQVTLRCSSQSGHNTVSWYQQALGQGPQFIFQYYREEENGRGNFPPRFSGLQFPNYSSELNVNALELDDSALYLCASSLRGEETQYFGPGTRLLVL.